Listed below are T cell receptor beta chains from one sample, sequenced in a study of identical twins. Each CDR3 protein gets one entry after TCRdb re-called the 5' RACE reads with MiXCR. This table holds some 240,000 distinct CDR3 sequences, approximately 10% found once. The sample was memory T cells sorted from blood. These receptor sequences come from a man aged 50 to 60 in good health. The CDR3 runs from the conserved cysteine through the conserved F or W. The order of the fields is V gene, clone size, J gene, D gene, CDR3 DNA, CDR3 protein. D genes are given only for firm matches. The size of a clone is reported for some rows only, either as once, few or many, or as a class for expanded clones.

TRBV5-6	many	TRBJ1-1	.	TGTGCCAGCAGCTTGGGACAGTACGTCCCTGAAGCTTTCTTT	CASSLGQYVPEAFF
TRBV7-2	.	TRBJ2-3	.	TGTGCCAGCAGCTTGGGCCCTCCTCTGAGCACAGATACGCAGTATTTT	CASSLGPPLSTDTQYF
TRBV4-1	few	TRBJ1-5	.	TGCGCCAGCAGCCCGCTTTTAGGGAATCAGCCCCAGCATTTT	CASSPLLGNQPQHF
TRBV6-5	few	TRBJ1-6	.	TGTGCCAGCAGTTCGCACGAGCTCCGGGGGCAGGGAGATAATTCACCCCTCCACTTT	CASSSHELRGQGDNSPLHF
TRBV4-2	.	TRBJ2-7	.	TGTGCCAGCAGCCCCTCCCCCCAGACAGCCTACGAGCAGTACTTC	CASSPSPQTAYEQYF
TRBV21-1	few	TRBJ2-7	.	TGTGCCTTCCCGGGGGGGGCGAATGGGAGTTGCGAGCAGTACTTC	CAFPGGANGSCEQYF
TRBV6-2/TRBV6-3	.	TRBJ1-5	.	TGTGCCAGCAGTTACTGGTCGCAGCCCCAGCATTTT	CASSYWSQPQHF
TRBV28	few	TRBJ2-1	.	TGTGCCAGCAGTTTATGGCCGGTTGGGGAGCAGTTCTTC	CASSLWPVGEQFF
TRBV12-3/TRBV12-4	few	TRBJ2-1	TRBD2	TGTGCCAGCAGTTTAAGCGGGAACTACAATGAGCAGTTCTTC	CASSLSGNYNEQFF
TRBV20-1	few	TRBJ2-3	.	TGCAGTGCTTTTAGGCGGACTGGAAGCACAGATACGCAGTATTTT	CSAFRRTGSTDTQYF
TRBV5-1	few	TRBJ1-1	.	TGCGCCAGCAGCCCGATGGGGACGGGGAACACTGAAGCTTTCTTT	CASSPMGTGNTEAFF
TRBV29-1	few	TRBJ2-2	TRBD2	TGCAGTGCCGGACTAGCGGGAGGCACCGGGGAGCTGTTTTTT	CSAGLAGGTGELFF
TRBV5-1	.	TRBJ2-7	TRBD2	TGCGCCAGCAGCGCGGGACTAGCGGGGAGCGACGAGCAGTACTTC	CASSAGLAGSDEQYF
TRBV29-1	many	TRBJ2-7	TRBD2	TGCAGCGTTGGATGGTCTAGCGGACCCTACGAGCAGTACTTC	CSVGWSSGPYEQYF
TRBV29-1	.	TRBJ2-1	.	TGCAGCGTTAGCCCTTCCCCACCCTACAATGAGCAGTTCTTC	CSVSPSPPYNEQFF
TRBV9	few	TRBJ2-1	TRBD1	TGTGCCAGCGGAGCCGGGACAGGGCAGTACAATGAGCAGTTCTTC	CASGAGTGQYNEQFF
TRBV20-1	few	TRBJ2-7	.	TGCAGTGCTAGACGGTCAGGGAGCTCCTACGAGCAGTACTTC	CSARRSGSSYEQYF
TRBV6-2/TRBV6-3	.	TRBJ2-1	TRBD1	TGTGCCAGCAGTAGACGGACAGGGGTCTACAATGAGCAGTTCTTC	CASSRRTGVYNEQFF
TRBV6-1	.	TRBJ1-6	.	TGTGCCAGCAGTGAGCGGGGCTATTCACCCCTCCACTTT	CASSERGYSPLHF
TRBV24-1	many	TRBJ2-1	TRBD1	TGTGCCACCAGTGACACAGGGACAGGGGCCGGGAATGAGCAGTTCTTC	CATSDTGTGAGNEQFF
TRBV11-2	many	TRBJ2-1	.	TGTGCCAGCAGCTTAGACCTGGGCGCAAGGGAGCAGTTCTTC	CASSLDLGAREQFF
TRBV12-3/TRBV12-4	.	TRBJ2-7	.	TGTGCCAGCAGTCAACAGGATTGGCTCTACGAGCAGTACTTC	CASSQQDWLYEQYF
TRBV14	many	TRBJ2-1	.	TGTGCCAGCAGCCAAGATAACCTAGCTAGAGTGAATGAGCAGTTCTTC	CASSQDNLARVNEQFF